This TCR beta chain was sequenced during a study of cytomegalovirus exposure and HLA in healthy donors. At the level of the study: The 110 million or so unique TCR beta sequences, from about 179 million T cells, were found by an earlier analysis.

The PCR ran on 60 Vbeta and 13 Jbeta primers. Methods used by the authors: In a later analysis, 80 million to 100 million unique TCR beta chains included roughly 11 million shared by two or more donors. Using immunoSEQ multiplex PCR, the repertoire was profiled, and TCRdb retains in-frame clones only, with some absent. V and J calls and clone size are those listed in that table; D and trimming were worked out from the DNA. The data contain about 220,000 clones, roughly 82% of them seen just once; the ten biggest clones take up approximately 5.7%. About this clone itself: Its antigen remains unknown.

Points from the study as a whole: In a later analysis, HLA-associated TCR beta chains were more clonally expanded than equally common others. Earlier results showed most TCR beta V segments being productive about 87% or about 30% of the time.

This clonotype was sampled from a man between 40 and 49 years old in good health and CMV-seropositive. The source material was PBMCs.

The CDR3 here is CASSKEPTSGEPGDTQYF. CDR3 DNA sequence: TGTGCCAGCAGCAAAGAGCCTACTAGCGGGGAGCCGGGGGATACGCAGTATTTT. The V gene is TRBV21-1, the J gene TRBJ2-3; the table's D call TRBD2 went unverified against the DNA. TRBV21-1 is shown as a pseudogene. The CDR3 is made up of 18 amino acids.